This entry lists 11 T cell receptor beta chains sequenced from one sample in a study of blood T cell repertoires in COVID-19. The protocol was immunoSEQ multiplex PCR, while the TCRdb copy is restricted to in-frame clones and leaves out a portion. This sample has about 270,000 clones; approximately 86% occur once, and the top ten carry approximately 9%. Material: peripheral blood. These receptors came from a man between 40 and 49 years old with active or convalescent COVID-19.

The CDR3 nucleotides are TGTGCCTGGGAAGACAGGGGGCCTTACGAGCAGTACTTC. Translated: CAWEDRGPYEQYF. The rearrangement joins TRBV30 to TRBJ2-7; 10 bases align to TRBD1. Germline CDR1 and CDR2: GTSNPN and SVGIG (reference sequence). After removal of 5 bases from V and 4 bases from J, the junction contained 5 bases not matched to a gene. This CDR3 region has 13 residues.

This chain connects TRBV28 to TRBJ1-2, with TRBD1 matching over 7 bases. The length of the CDR3 is 16 residues. The germline CDR1 and CDR2 sequences are MDHEN and SYDVKM. The V and J ends lost 5 bases and 7 bases, in that order; junction bases with no gene match: 16. The CDR3 region is CASSRLGGALLLGYTF. In DNA form, the CDR3 reads TGTGCCAGCAGTCGTTTAGGGGGCGCACTCCTCCTTGGCTACACCTTC.

The rearrangement links TRBV5-5 to TRBJ1-1; D is ambiguous. The V end lost 2 bases, the J end lost 4 bases, and 12 bases lay between the germline ends. The CDR3 spans 14 residues. CDR1 and CDR2 (germline): SGHKS, YYEKEE (reference sequence). The CDR3: CASSFKGGSTEAFF. As DNA, the CDR3 is TGTGCCAGCAGCTTCAAGGGAGGGTCCACTGAAGCTTTCTTT.

J is TRBJ1-5 and V is TRBV9; 8 nucleotides line up with TRBD1. Germline assignment: CDR1 SGDLS and CDR2 YYNGEE. With 4 bases clipped from V and 4 bases from J, the junction kept 7 bases outside the gene matches. The CDR3 is 15 residues long. The CDR3 spells CASSSFDRGNQPQHF. The CDR3 bases are TGTGCCAGCAGCTCCTTTGACAGGGGTAATCAGCCCCAGCATTTT.

The V call is TRBV6-5, the J call TRBJ2-7; no clear D. The CDR3 totals 12 residues. V was cut by 7 bases and J by 5 bases, with 12 bases left in between. Germline CDR1 and CDR2: MNHEY and SVGAGI. The CDR3 reads CASTSLRDEQYF. The DNA for the CDR3 is TGTGCCAGCACCTCGCTCCGGGACGAGCAGTACTTC.

This chain uses TRBV27 with TRBJ2-2; 9 bases line up with TRBD2. The CDR3 has 16 residues. Trimming at V came to 1 base and at J to 4 bases, leaving 4 bases not matched to a gene. The V gene's germline CDR1 is MNHEY and CDR2 SMNVEV (reference sequence). CDR3 DNA sequence: TGTGCCAGCAGTTTATTCGGCGGGGGGGTCACCGGGGAGCTGTTTTTT. Translated, it gives CASSLFGGGVTGELFF.

J is TRBJ1-4 and V is TRBV5-6; 7 bases agree with TRBD1. The CDR3 runs to 15 residues. The V gene's germline CDR1 is SGHDT and CDR2 YYEEEE. Trimming cost V 1 base and J 7 bases; bases outside gene matches: 7. Written as DNA, the CDR3 is TGTGCCAGCAGCTTGTCGGCCGGGACAGCTGAAAAACTGTTTTTT. It codes for CASSLSAGTAEKLFF.

CDR3 in DNA: TGTGCCAGCAGCTGGCTGTCGGGACAGGGACGGACCGGGGAGCTGTTTTTT. Encoded protein: CASSWLSGQGRTGELFF. The chain has TRBV5-6 and TRBJ2-2; 9 bases map to TRBD1. Germline V gives CDR1 SGHDT, CDR2 YYEEEE. Trimming removed 3 bases from V and 5 bases from J; junction bases left unmatched: 11. This CDR3 region has 17 residues.

Only one count was recorded for this clone. The chain links TRBV19 to TRBJ2-5, with D perhaps matching TRBD1 (5 bases). Germline CDR1 is LNHDA and CDR2 is SQIVND (reference sequence). V lost 2 bases, J lost 0 bases, and 7 bases lay in between. CDR3 size: 14 residues. CDR3: CASSIKGNQETQYF. In DNA, the CDR3 is TGTGCCAGTAGTATAAAGGGGAACCAAGAGACCCAGTACTTC.

The J gene is TRBJ2-3, the V gene TRBV6-6, with 7 bases that match TRBD1. Germline V CDR1 and CDR2: MNHNY, SVGAGI (reference sequence). With 6 bases clipped from V and 3 bases from J, the junction kept 6 bases outside the gene matches. The CDR3 runs to 14 residues. The DNA for the CDR3 is TGTGCCAGCAGCCCTTACAGGGGAACAGATACGCAGTATTTT. It yields the protein CASSPYRGTDTQYF.

This rearrangement joins TRBV3-1 (or the pseudogene TRBV3-2) to TRBJ2-5; 8 bases map to TRBD1. J lost 5 bases, V lost 0 bases, and 8 bases had no gene match. Germline lookup yields CDR1 LGHDT and CDR2 YNNKEL (reference sequence). The CDR3 has 16 amino acids. This CDR3 reads CASSQEVTGVVETQYF. The CDR3 DNA follows: TGTGCCAGCAGCCAAGAGGTGACAGGGGTTGTGGAGACCCAGTACTTC.